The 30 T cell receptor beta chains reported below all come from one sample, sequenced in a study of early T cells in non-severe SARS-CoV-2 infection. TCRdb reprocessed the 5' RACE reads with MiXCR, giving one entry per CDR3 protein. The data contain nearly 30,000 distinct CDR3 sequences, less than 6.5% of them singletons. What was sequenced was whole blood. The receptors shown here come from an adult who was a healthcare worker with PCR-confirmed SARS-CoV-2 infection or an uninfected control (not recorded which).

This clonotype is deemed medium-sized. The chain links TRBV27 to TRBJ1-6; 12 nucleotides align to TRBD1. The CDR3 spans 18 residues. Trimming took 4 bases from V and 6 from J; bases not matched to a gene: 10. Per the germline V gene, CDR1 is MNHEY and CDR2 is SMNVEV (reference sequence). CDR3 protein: CASSSGTGGSSVNSPLHF. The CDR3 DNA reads TGTGCCAGCAGTTCCGGGACAGGGGGCTCTTCGGTTAATTCACCCCTCCACTTT.

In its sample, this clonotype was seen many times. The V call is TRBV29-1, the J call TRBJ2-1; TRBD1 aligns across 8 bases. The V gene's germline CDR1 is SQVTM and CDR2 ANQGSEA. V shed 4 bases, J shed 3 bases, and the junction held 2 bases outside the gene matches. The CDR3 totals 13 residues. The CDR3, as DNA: TGCAGCGTTGGGACAGGGATCTACAATGAGCAGTTCTTC. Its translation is CSVGTGIYNEQFF.

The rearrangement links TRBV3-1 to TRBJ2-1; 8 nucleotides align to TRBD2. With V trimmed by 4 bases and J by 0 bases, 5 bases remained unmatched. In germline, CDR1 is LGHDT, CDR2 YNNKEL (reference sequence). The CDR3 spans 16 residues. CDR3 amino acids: CASSRLLADSYNEQFF. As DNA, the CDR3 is TGTGCCAGCAGCCGGCTACTAGCGGACTCCTACAATGAGCAGTTCTTC.

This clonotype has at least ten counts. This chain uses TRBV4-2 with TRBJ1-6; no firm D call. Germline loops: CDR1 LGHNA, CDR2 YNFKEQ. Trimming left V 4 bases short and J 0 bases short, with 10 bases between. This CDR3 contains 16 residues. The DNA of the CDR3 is TGTGCCAGCAGCCCCTCCGGGAGCTCCTATAATTCACCCCTCCACTTT. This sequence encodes CASSPSGSSYNSPLHF.

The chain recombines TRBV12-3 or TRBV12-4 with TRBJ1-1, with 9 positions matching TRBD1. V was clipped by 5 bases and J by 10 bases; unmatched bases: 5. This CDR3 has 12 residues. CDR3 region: CASSPDRGGAFF. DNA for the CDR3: TGTGCCAGCAGTCCCGACAGGGGGGGAGCTTTCTTT.

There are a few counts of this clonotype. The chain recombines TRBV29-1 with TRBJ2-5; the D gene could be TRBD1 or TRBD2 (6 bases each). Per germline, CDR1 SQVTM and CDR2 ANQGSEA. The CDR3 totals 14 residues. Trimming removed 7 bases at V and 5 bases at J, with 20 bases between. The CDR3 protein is CSALKLRGGETQYF. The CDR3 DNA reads TGCAGCGCTTTGAAGCTTAGAGGGGGGGAGACCCAGTACTTC.

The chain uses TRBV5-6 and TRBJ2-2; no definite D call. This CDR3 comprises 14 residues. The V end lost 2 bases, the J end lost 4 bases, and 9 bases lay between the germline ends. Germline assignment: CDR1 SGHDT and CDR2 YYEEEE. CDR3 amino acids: CASSFAWGTGELFF. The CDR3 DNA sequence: TGTGCCAGCAGCTTCGCATGGGGCACCGGGGAGCTGTTTTTT.

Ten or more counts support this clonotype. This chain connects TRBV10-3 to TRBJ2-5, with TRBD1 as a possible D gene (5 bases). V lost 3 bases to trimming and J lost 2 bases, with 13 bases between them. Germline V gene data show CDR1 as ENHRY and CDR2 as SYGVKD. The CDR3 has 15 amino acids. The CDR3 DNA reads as TGTGCCATCAGTGACCACGCTAGGGGTCAAGAGACCCAGTACTTC. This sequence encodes CAISDHARGQETQYF.

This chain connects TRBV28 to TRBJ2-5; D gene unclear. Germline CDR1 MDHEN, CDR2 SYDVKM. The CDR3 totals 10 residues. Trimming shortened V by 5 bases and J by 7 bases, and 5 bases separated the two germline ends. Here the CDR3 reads CASSSATQYF. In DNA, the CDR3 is TGTGCCAGCAGTAGTGCGACCCAGTACTTC.

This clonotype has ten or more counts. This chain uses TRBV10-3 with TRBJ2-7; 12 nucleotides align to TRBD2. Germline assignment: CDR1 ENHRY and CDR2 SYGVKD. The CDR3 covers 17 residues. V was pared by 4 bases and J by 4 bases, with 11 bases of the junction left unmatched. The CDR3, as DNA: TGTGCCATCAGTGGGTGGACTAGCGGGGTCACGACTTACGAGCAGTACTTC. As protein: CAISGWTSGVTTYEQYF.

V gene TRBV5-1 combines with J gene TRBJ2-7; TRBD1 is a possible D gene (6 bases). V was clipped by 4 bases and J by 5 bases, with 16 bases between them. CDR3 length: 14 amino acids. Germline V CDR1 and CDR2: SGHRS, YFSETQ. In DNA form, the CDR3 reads TGCGCCAGCAGCCCCATCGGGACACCCCACGAGCAGTACTTC. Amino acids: CASSPIGTPHEQYF.

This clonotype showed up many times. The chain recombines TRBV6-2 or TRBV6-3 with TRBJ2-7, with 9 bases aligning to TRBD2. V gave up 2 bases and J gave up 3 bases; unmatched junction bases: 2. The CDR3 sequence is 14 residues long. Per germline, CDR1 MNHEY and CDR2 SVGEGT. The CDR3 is CASSYLAGFYEQYF. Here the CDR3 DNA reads TGTGCCAGCAGTTACCTAGCGGGGTTCTACGAGCAGTACTTC.

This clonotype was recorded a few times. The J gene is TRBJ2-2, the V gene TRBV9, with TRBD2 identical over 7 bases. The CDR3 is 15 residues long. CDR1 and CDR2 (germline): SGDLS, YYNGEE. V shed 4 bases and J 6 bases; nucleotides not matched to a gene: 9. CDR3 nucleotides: TGTGCCAGCAGCTCCCGGGACTACCGTTCCGGGGAGCTGTTTTTT. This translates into CASSSRDYRSGELFF. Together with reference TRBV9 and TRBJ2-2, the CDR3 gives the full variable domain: DSGVTQTPKHLITATGQRVTLRCSPRSGDLSVYWYQQSLDQGLQFLIQYYNGEERAKGNILERFSAQQFPDLHSELNLSSLELGDSALYFCASSSRDYRSGELFFGEGSRLTVL.

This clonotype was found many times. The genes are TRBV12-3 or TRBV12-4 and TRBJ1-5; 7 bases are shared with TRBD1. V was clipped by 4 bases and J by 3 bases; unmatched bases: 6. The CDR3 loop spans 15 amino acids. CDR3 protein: CASSSSDRLNQPQHF. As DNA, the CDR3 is TGTGCCAGCAGTTCCTCGGACAGGCTCAATCAGCCCCAGCATTTT.

CDR3 in amino acids: CASSPLMDLPQYF. CDR3 in DNA: TGTGCCAGCAGTCCCCTGATGGATCTCCCGCAGTATTTT. The chain recombines TRBV6-2 or TRBV6-3 with TRBJ2-3; no clear D gene. The V end was cut by 5 bases, the J end by 10 bases, with 16 bases between. From germline, CDR1 is MNHEY and CDR2 SVGEGT. This CDR3 comprises 13 residues.

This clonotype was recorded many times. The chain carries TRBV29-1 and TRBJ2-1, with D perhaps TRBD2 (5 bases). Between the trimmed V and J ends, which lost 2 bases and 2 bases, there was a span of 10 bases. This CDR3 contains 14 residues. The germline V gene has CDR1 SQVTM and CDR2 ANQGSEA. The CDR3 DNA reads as TGCAGCGTTGAAAGGGAGCCTGCCTACAATGAGCAGTTCTTC. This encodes CSVEREPAYNEQFF.

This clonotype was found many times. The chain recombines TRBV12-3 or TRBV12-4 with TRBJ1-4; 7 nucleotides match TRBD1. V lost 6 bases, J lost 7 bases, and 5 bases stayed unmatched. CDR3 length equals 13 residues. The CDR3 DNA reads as TGTGCCAGCAGCGGCAGGGGGGGTGAAAAACTGTTTTTT. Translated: CASSGRGGEKLFF.

CDR3 amino acids: CASSLFNTGIAFF. The CDR3 region has the DNA TGTGCCAGCAGTTTATTTAATACAGGGATAGCTTTCTTT. The chain joins TRBV27 to TRBJ1-1; TRBD1 is a possible D gene (6 bases). Trimming pared 1 base from V and 10 bases from J, leaving 13 bases between. CDR1 MNHEY and CDR2 SMNVEV come from the germline V gene (reference sequence). The CDR3 runs 13 residues.

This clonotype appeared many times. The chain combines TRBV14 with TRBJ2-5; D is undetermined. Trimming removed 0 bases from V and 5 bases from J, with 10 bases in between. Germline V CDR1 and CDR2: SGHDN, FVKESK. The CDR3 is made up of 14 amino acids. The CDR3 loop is CASSQDTTWETQYF. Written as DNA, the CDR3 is TGTGCCAGCAGCCAAGACACGACCTGGGAGACCCAGTACTTC.

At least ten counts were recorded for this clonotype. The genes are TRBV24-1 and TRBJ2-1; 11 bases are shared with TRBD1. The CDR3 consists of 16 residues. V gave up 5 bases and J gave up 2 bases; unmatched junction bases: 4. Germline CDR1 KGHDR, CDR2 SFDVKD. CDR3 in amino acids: CATSALGQGAYNEQFF. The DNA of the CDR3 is TGTGCCACCAGTGCCCTGGGACAGGGGGCCTACAATGAGCAGTTCTTC.

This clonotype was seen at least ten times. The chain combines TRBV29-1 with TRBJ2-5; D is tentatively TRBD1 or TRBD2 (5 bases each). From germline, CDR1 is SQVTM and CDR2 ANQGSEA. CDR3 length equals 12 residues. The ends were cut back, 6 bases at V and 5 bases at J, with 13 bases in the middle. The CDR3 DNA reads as TGCAGCGTATCGGCAGGGACGGAGACCCAGTACTTC. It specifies CSVSAGTETQYF.

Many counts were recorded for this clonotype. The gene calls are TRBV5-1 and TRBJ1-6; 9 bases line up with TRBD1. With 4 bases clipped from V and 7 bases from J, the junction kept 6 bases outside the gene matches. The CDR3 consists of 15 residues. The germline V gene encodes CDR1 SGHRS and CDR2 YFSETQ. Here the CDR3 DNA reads TGCGCCAGCAGCCCTACAGGGGGCCAAAATTCACCCCTCCACTTT. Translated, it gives CASSPTGGQNSPLHF.

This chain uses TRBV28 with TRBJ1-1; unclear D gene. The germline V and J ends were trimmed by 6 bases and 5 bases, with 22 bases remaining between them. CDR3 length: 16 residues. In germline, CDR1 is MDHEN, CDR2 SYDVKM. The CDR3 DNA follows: TGTGCCAGCAGCCACGCCTTGTGGGGAGGTAGAACTGAAGCTTTCTTT. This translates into CASSHALWGGRTEAFF.

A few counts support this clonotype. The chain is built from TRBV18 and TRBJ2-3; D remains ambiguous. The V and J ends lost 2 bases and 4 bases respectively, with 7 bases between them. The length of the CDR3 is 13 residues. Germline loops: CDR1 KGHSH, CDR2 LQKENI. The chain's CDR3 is CASSPSGPDTQYF. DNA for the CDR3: TGTGCCAGCTCACCATCCGGCCCAGATACGCAGTATTTT.

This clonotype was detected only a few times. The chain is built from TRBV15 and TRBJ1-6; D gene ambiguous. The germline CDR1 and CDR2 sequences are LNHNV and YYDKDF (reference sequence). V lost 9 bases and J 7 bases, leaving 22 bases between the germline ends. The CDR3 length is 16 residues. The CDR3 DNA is TGTGCCACGTGGCTAATAGTCCTCACGGTGAATTCACCCCTCCACTTT. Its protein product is CATWLIVLTVNSPLHF.

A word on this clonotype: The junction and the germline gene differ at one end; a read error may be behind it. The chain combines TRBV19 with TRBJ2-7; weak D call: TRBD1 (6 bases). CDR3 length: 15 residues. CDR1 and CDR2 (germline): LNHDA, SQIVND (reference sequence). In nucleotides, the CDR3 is TGTGCCAGTAGGATAGGGGGAGCACCTCTGGGCGAGCAGTACTTC. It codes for CASRIGGAPLGEQYF.

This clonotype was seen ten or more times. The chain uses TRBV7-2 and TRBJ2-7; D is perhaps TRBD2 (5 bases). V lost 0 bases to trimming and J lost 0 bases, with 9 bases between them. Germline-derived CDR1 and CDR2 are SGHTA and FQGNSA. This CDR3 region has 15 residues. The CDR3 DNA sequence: TGTGCCAGCAGCTTAGCCGGTAGCGCCTCCTACGAGCAGTACTTC. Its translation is CASSLAGSASYEQYF.

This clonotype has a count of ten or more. Here the CDR3 reads CASSTAQDNEQFF. Written as DNA, the CDR3 is TGTGCCAGCAGCACAGCTCAAGACAATGAGCAGTTCTTC. The chain uses TRBV5-4 and TRBJ2-1; D remains ambiguous. The CDR3 has 13 amino acids. CDR1 is SGHNT, CDR2 YYREEE, per germline (reference sequence). Trimming took off 4 bases at V and 5 bases at J, with 10 bases between the two ends.

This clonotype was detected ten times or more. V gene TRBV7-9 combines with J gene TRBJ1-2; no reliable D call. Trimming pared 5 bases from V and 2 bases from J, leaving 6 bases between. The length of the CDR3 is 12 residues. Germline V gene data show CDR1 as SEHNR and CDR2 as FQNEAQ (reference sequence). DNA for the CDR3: TGTGCCAGCAGCCTCTCGAACTATGGCTACACCTTC. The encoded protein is CASSLSNYGYTF.

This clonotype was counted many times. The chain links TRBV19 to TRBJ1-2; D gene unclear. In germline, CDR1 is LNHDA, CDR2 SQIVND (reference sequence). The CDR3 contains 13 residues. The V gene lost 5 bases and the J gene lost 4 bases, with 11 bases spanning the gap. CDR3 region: CASSAKGSYGYTF. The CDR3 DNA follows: TGTGCCAGTAGTGCGAAGGGTAGCTATGGCTACACCTTC.